This T cell receptor beta chain was recovered during a study of cytomegalovirus exposure and HLA in healthy donors. Study in general: Across 350 to 500 genotyped donors, roughly 85% landed in the Caucasian-associated ancestry cluster.

This CDR3 comprises 15 residues. CDR1 is LGHNA and CDR2 is YNFKEQ in the germline V gene. The V end lost 1 base, the J end lost 0 bases, and 6 bases lay between the germline ends. Note on this clone: Its antigen is not identified.

Study results and limitations: Later, an analysis showed that TCR beta chains associated with HLA were more clonally expanded than others that were equally common.

The PCR ran on 60 Vbeta and 13 Jbeta primers. Sequencing used immunoSEQ multiplex PCR; TCRdb keeps in-frame clones, though not all of them. The table lists fewer than 150,000 clones, roughly two thirds of them singletons, with roughly 8.3% in the top ten. V and J are TRBV4-2 and TRBJ2-2; D is unresolved. The sample consisted of PBMCs. This clonotype originated in a young man in good health and CMV-seropositive. CDR3 sequence: CASSQGSANTGELFF. In DNA form, the CDR3 reads TGTGCCAGCAGCCAAGGCAGTGCGAACACCGGGGAGCTGTTTTTT.